The source of this T cell receptor (beta chain) is a study of shared clonotypes between healthy human individuals. Remarks on this clone: Its target is unknown.

The CD4+ fraction was divided into a CD45RA+ naive subset and a CD45RA-negative memory subset. Study outcomes and limitations: When naive CD4 clonotypes were compared across several donors, 5% to 5.5% were shared.

Profiled with immunoSEQ multiplex PCR; TCRdb holds only in-frame clones, not every one. The table shows 2 million or so clones, with roughly 96% occurring only once. The specimen sequenced was naive CD4+ T cells sorted from blood. The subset denotes: CD45RA+ positively selected. This sequence originates from a man younger than 35 in good health.

CDR3 sequence reads: CAISPGTGGSTGELFF. The DNA of the CDR3 is TGTGCCATCAGTCCCGGGACAGGGGGCTCTACCGGGGAGCTGTTTTTT. The chain combines TRBV10-3 with TRBJ2-2; 12 bases are shared with TRBD1. Germline loops: CDR1 ENHRY, CDR2 SYGVKD. The CDR3 sequence is 16 residues long. The V gene end was trimmed by 5 bases and the J gene end by 5 bases; junction bases not matched to a gene: 6.